The TCR beta chain described here comes from a study of T cells in Graves' hyperthyroidism and ophthalmopathy. Study-wide points: Using 13 V-J features, a model discriminated ophthalmopathy from stable hyperthyroidism.

This clonotype has ten or more counts. The antigen is unknown. The V gene's germline CDR1 is MNHEY and CDR2 SMNVEV (reference sequence). This CDR3 spans 16 amino acids. The junction had 5 bases not matched to a gene; V was cut back by 2 bases and J by 6 bases. RNA transcripts provided the source from which TCR beta CDR3 regions were amplified. In the first-round RT-PCR of the TCR CDR3, the HTBI primer set was used. A single record per CDR3 protein comes from TCRdb applying MiXCR to the multiplex PCR reads. The sample comprises some 500,000 distinct CDR3 sequences, 13% to 15% of which are singletons, and less than 20% rests with the top ten. Across 18 months, stable Graves' hyperthyroidism was marked by no progression to ophthalmopathy. Exclusion of patients followed from uncontrolled infection, other autoimmune disease, pregnancy or lactation. The PBMCs were taken from 10 ml of fresh peripheral blood.

This chain connects TRBV27 to TRBJ2-1; 12 positions match TRBD2. Sample: blood. The TCR originated in a woman aged 18-29 years with Graves' hyperthyroidism. CDR3 in amino acids: CASSLGTSGRLNEQFF. The CDR3 DNA follows: TGTGCCAGCAGTTTAGGCACTAGCGGGAGGCTCAATGAGCAGTTCTTC.